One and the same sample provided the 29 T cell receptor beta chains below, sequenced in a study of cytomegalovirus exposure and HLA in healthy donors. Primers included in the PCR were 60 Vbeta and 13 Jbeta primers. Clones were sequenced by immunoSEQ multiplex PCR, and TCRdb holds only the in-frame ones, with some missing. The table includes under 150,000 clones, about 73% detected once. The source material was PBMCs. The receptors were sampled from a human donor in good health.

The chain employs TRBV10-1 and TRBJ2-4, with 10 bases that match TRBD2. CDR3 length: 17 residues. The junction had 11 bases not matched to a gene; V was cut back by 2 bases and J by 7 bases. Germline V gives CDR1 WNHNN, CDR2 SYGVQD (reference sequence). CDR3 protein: CASSEALAGFSVNIQYF. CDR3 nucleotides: TGCGCCAGCAGTGAGGCACTAGCGGGATTTTCGGTGAACATTCAGTACTTC.

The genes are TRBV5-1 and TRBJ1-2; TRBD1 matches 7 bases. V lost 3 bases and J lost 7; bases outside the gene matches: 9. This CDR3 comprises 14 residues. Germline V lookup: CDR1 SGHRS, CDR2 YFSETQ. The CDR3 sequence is CASSSITGAGGYTF. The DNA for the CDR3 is TGCGCCAGCAGCTCGATCACAGGGGCTGGTGGCTACACCTTC.

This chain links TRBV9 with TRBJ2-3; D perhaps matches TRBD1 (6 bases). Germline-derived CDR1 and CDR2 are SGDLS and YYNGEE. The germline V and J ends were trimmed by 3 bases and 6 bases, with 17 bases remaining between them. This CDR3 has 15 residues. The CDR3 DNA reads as TGTGCCAGCAGCGCCAAAGTGCAGGGGTCGGATACGCAGTATTTT. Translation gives CASSAKVQGSDTQYF.

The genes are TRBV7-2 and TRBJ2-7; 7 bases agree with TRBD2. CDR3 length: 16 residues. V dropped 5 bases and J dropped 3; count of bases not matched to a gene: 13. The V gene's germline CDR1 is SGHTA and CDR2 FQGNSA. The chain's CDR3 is CASSLEGLKGNYEQYF. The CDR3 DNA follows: TGTGCCAGCAGCCTAGAGGGACTAAAGGGAAACTACGAGCAGTACTTC.

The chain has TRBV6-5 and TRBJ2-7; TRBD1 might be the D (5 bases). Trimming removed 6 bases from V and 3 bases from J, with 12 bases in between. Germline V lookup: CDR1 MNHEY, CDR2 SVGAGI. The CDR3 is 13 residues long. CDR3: CASRQDLRYEQYF. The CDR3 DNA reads TGTGCCAGCAGACAGGACCTGCGCTACGAGCAGTACTTC.

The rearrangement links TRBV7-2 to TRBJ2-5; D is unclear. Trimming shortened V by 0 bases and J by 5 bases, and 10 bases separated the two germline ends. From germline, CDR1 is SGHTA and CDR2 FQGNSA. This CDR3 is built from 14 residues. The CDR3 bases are TGTGCCAGCAGCTTAGCGCACCCCCAGGAGACCCAGTACTTC. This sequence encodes CASSLAHPQETQYF.

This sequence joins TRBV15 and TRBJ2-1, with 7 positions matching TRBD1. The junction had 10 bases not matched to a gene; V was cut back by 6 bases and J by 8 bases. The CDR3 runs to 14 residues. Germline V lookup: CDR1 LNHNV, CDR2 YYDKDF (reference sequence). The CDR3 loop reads CATSPTGRFYEQFF. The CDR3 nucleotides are TGTGCCACCAGTCCGACAGGGAGATTCTATGAGCAGTTCTTC.

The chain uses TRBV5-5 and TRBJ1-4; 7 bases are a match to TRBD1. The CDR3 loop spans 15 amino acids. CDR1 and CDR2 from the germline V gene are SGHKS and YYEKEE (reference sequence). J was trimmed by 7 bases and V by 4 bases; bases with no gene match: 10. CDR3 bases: TGTGCCAGCAGCCCCCGACAGGGAATGTTTGAAAAACTGTTTTTT. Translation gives CASSPRQGMFEKLFF.

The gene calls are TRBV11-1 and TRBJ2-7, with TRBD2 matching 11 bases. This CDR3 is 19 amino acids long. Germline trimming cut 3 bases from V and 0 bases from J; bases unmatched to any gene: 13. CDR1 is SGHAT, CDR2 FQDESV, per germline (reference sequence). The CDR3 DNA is TGTGCCAGCAGCTTGGGGGCCTTGGGACTAGCGGACCCCTCCTACGAGCAGTACTTC. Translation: CASSLGALGLADPSYEQYF.

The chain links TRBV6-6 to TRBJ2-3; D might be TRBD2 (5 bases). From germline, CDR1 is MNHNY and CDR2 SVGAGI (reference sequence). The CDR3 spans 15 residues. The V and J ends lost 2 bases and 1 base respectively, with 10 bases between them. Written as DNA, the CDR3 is TGTGCCAGCAGTTACGGCCTGGGAGGCACAGATACGCAGTATTTT. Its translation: CASSYGLGGTDTQYF.

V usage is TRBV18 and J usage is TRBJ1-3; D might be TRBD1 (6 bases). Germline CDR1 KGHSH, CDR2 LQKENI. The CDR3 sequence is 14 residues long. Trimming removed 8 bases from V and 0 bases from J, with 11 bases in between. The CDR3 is CASIQGYSGNTIYF. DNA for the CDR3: TGTGCCAGCATACAGGGCTACTCTGGAAACACCATATATTTT.

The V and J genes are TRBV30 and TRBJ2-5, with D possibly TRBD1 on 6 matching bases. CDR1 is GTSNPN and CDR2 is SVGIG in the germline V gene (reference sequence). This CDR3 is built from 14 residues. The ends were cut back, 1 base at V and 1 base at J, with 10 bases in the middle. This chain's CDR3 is CAWSGDMIQETQYF. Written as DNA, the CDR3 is TGTGCCTGGAGTGGGGACATGATCCAAGAGACCCAGTACTTC.

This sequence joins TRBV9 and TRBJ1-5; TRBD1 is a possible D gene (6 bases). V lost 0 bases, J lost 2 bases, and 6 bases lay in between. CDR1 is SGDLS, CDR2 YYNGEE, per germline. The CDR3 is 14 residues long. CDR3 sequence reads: CASSVGTGNQPQHF. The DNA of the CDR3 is TGTGCCAGCAGCGTAGGGACAGGCAATCAGCCCCAGCATTTT.

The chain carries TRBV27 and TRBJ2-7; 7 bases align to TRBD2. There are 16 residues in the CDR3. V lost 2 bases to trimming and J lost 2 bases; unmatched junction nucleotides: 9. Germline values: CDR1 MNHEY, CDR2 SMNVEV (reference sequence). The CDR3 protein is CASSLRASSGTYEQYF. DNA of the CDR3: TGTGCCAGCAGTTTAAGGGCGTCTAGCGGAACCTACGAGCAGTACTTC.

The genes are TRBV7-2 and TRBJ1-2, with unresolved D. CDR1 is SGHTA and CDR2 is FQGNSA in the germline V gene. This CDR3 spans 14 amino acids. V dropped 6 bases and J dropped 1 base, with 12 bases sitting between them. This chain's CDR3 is CASRESSINYGYTF. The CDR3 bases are TGTGCCAGCAGGGAGTCCAGTATTAACTATGGCTACACCTTC.

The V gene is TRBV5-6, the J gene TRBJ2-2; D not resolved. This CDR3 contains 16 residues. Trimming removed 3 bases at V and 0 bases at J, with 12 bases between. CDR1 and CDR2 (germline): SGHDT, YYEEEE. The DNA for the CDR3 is TGTGCCAGCAGCTCAACTTGGGCAACGAACACCGGGGAGCTGTTTTTT. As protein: CASSSTWATNTGELFF. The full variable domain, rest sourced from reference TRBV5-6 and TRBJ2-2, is DAGVTQSPTHLIKTRGQQVTLRCSPKSGHDTVSWYQQALGQGPQFIFQYYEEEERQRGNFPDRFSGHQFPNYSSELNVNALLLGDSALYLCASSSTWATNTGELFFGEGSRLTVL.

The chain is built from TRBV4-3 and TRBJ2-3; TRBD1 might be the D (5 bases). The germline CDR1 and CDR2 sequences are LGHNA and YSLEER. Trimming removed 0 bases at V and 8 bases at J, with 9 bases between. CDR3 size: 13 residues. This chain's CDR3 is CASSQDFQGTQYF. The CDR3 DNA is TGCGCCAGCAGCCAAGACTTTCAGGGTACGCAGTATTTT.

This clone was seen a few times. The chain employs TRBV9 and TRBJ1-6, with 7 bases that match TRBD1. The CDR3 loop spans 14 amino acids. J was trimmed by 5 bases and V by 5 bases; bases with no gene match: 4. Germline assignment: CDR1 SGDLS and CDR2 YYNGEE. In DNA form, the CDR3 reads TGTGCCAGCAGAGGGACAGCCAATAATTCACCCCTCCACTTT. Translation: CASRGTANNSPLHF.

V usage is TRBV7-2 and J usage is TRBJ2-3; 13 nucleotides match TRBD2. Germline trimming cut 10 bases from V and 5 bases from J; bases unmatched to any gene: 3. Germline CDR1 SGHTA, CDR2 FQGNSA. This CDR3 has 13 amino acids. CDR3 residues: CAITSGGEDTQYF. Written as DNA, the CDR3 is TGTGCCATCACTAGCGGGGGGGAAGATACGCAGTATTTT.

CDR3 sequence reads: CSVRLWTGTNEKLFF. In nucleotides, the CDR3 is TGCAGCGTCCGCCTATGGACAGGGACTAATGAAAAACTGTTTTTT. The chain recombines TRBV29-1 with TRBJ1-4, with 8 bases aligning to TRBD1. CDR1 and CDR2 (germline): SQVTM, ANQGSEA. The trim removed 6 bases at V and 2 bases at J, leaving 8 bases unmatched. CDR3 size: 15 residues. The whole variable domain, filled in from reference TRBV29-1 and TRBJ1-4, reads SAVISQKPSRDICQRGTSLTIQCQVDSQVTMMFWYRQQPGQSLTLIATANQGSEATYESGFVIDKFPISRPNLTFSTLTVSNMSPEDSSIYLCSVRLWTGTNEKLFFGSGTQLSVL.

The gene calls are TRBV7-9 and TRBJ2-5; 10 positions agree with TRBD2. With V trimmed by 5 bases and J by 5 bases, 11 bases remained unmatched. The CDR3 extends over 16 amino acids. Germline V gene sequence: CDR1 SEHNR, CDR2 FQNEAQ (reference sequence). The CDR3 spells CASSPLLAGGGETQYF. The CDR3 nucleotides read TGTGCCAGCAGCCCCCTCTTAGCGGGGGGCGGGGAGACCCAGTACTTC. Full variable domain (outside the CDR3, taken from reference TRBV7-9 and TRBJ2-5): DTGVSQNPRHKITKRGQNVTFRCDPISEHNRLYWYRQTLGQGPEFLTYFQNEAQLEKSRLLSDRFSAERPKGSFSTLEIQRTEQGDSAMYLCASSPLLAGGGETQYFGPGTRLLVL.

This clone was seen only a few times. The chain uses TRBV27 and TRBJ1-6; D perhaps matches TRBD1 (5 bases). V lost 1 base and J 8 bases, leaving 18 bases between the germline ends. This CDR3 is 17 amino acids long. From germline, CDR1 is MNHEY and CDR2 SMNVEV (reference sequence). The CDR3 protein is CASSLWGEVGNYSPLHF. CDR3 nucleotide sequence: TGTGCCAGCAGTTTATGGGGGGAAGTCGGTAATTATTCACCCCTCCACTTT.

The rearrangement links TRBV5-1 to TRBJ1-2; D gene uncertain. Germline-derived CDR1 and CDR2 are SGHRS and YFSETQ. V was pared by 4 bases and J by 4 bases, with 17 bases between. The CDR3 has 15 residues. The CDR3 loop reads CASSLAPGDGYGYTF. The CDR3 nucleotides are TGCGCCAGCAGCCTGGCGCCGGGAGATGGCTATGGCTACACCTTC.

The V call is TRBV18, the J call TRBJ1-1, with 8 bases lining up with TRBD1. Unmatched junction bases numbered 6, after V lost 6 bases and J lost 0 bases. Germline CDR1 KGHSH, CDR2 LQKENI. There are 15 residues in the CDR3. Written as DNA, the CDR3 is TGTGCCAGCTCGCCTCGGGACAGGATGAACACTGAAGCTTTCTTT. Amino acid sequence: CASSPRDRMNTEAFF.

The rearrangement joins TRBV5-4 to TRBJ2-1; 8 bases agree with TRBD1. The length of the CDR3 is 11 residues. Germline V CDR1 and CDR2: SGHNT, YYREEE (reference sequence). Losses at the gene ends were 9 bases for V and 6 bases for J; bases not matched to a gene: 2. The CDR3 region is CATTGGNEQFF. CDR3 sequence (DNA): TGTGCCACCACAGGGGGCAATGAGCAGTTCTTC. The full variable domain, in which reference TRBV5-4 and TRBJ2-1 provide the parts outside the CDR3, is ETGVTQSPTHLIKTRGQQVTLRCSSQSGHNTVSWYQQALGQGPQFIFQYYREEENGRGNFPPRFSGLQFPNYSSELNVNALELDDSALYLCATTGGNEQFFGPGTRLTVL.

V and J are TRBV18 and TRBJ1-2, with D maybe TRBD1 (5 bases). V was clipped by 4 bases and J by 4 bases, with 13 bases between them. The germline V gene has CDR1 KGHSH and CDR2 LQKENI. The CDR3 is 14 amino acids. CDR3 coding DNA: TGTGCCAGCTCACAGACTGACAGCAGCTATGGCTACACCTTC. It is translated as CASSQTDSSYGYTF.

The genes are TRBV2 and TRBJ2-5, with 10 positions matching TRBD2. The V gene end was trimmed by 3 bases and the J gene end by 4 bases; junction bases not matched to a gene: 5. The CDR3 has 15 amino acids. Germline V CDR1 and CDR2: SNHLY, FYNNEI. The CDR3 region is CASSDASGSRETQYF. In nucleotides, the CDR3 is TGTGCCAGCAGTGATGCTAGCGGGAGTAGAGAGACCCAGTACTTC.

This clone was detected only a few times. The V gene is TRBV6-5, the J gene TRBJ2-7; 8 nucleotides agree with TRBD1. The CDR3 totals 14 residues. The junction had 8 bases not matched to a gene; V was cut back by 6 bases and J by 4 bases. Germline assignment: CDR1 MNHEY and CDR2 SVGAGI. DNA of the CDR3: TGTGCCAGCAGCCTAGGGGGACAGGCGTACGAGCAGTACTTC. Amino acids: CASSLGGQAYEQYF.

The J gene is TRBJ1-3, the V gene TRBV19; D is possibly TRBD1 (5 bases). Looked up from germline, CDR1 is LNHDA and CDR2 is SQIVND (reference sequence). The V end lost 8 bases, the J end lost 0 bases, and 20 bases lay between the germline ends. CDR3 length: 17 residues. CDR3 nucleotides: TGTGCCAGTGGGGCCCCCTTCGACTTCAGCTCTGGAAACACCATATATTTT. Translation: CASGAPFDFSSGNTIYF.